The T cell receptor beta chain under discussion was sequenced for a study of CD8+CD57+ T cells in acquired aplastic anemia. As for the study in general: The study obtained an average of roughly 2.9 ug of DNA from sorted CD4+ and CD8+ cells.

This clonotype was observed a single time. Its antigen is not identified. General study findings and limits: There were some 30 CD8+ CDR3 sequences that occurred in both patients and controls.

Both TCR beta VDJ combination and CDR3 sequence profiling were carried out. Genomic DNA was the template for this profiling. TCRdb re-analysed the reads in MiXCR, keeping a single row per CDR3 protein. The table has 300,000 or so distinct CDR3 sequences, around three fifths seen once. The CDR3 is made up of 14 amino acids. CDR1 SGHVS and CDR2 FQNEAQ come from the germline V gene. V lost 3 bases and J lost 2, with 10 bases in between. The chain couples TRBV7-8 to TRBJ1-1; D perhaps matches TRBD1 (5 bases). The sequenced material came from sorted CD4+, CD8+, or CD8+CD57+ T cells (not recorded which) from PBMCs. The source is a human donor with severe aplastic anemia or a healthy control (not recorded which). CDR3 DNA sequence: TGTGCCAGCAGCTTTAATGGGGGTAACACTGAAGCTTTCTTT. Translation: CASSFNGGNTEAFF.